This entry lists 32 T cell receptor beta chains sequenced from one sample in a study of post-analysis software for immune sequencing data. Study findings and constraints: Four to six TRBV segments, including TRBV5-6, TRBV5-1 and TRBV20-1, were more frequent in patients than controls.

Carried by the TCR beta cDNA libraries were unique molecular identifiers. Via MiXCR, TCRdb re-called the PCR reads, giving one row per CDR3 protein. This table holds hundreds of thousands of distinct CDR3 sequences, 59% found once. Their antigen targets remain unknown. Source material: blood. These receptors were obtained from a girl aged 2 to 10 with multiple sclerosis.

The genes are TRBV29-1 and TRBJ1-2; D unresolved. V was clipped by 6 bases and J by 8 bases, with 16 bases between them. Germline V CDR1 and CDR2: SQVTM, ANQGSEA. This CDR3 has 12 amino acids. In DNA form, the CDR3 reads TGCAGCGTCCATGGAGGGAGCAGGGGCTACACCTTC. This encodes CSVHGGSRGYTF. The full variable domain, its missing parts supplied by reference TRBV29-1 and TRBJ1-2, is SAVISQKPSRDICQRGTSLTIQCQVDSQVTMMFWYRQQPGQSLTLIATANQGSEATYESGFVIDKFPISRPNLTFSTLTVSNMSPEDSSIYLCSVHGGSRGYTFGSGTRLTVV.

V is TRBV7-9 and J is TRBJ2-1; 7 positions match TRBD2. Germline values: CDR1 SEHNR, CDR2 FQNEAQ (reference sequence). CDR3 size: 16 residues. Unmatched junction bases numbered 6, after V lost 2 bases and J lost 2 bases. CDR3 nucleotide sequence: TGTGCCAGCAGCTTACTTCCGGGACTACCCTACAATGAGCAGTTCTTC. Its protein product is CASSLLPGLPYNEQFF.

This clonotype was counted a few times. The rearrangement links TRBV5-1 to TRBJ2-5; D uncertain. The germline V and J ends were trimmed by 4 bases and 13 bases, with 20 bases remaining between them. CDR3 length: 13 amino acids. Germline V gene data show CDR1 as SGHRS and CDR2 as YFSETQ. The CDR3 nucleotides are TGCGCCAGCAGCCCCCAACGGACGTCCCCATGGTACTTC. Its protein product is CASSPQRTSPWYF.

The CDR3 here is CASSLGLPQETQYF. The CDR3 nucleotides read TGTGCCAGCAGCCTGGGACTACCCCAAGAGACCCAGTACTTC. V is TRBV12-3 or TRBV12-4 and J is TRBJ2-7; 7 bases are shared with TRBD2. Gene TRBJ2-5 matches the end of the DNA better, so the J call may be wrong. The CDR3 extends over 14 amino acids.

The J gene is TRBJ2-5, the V gene TRBV13; 7 nucleotides match TRBD1. Germline loops: CDR1 PRHDT, CDR2 FYEKMQ (reference sequence). The CDR3 loop spans 14 amino acids. The V gene end was trimmed by 3 bases and the J gene end by 5 bases; junction bases not matched to a gene: 6. CDR3 nucleotide sequence: TGTGCCAGCAGCTTGAGGGGGCAGGAGGAGACCCAGTACTTC. This codes for CASSLRGQEETQYF.

The V and J genes are TRBV5-4 and TRBJ2-5; a weak D match, TRBD1 (6 bases). The CDR3 covers 14 residues. Germline CDR1 SGHNT, CDR2 YYREEE (reference sequence). Trimming removed 3 bases at V and 5 bases at J, with 14 bases between. The CDR3 spells CASSSPGVAETQYF. CDR3 DNA sequence: TGTGCCAGCAGCTCCCCAGGGGTAGCGGAGACCCAGTACTTC. The full variable domain, rest sourced from reference TRBV5-4 and TRBJ2-5, is ETGVTQSPTHLIKTRGQQVTLRCSSQSGHNTVSWYQQALGQGPQFIFQYYREEENGRGNFPPRFSGLQFPNYSSELNVNALELDDSALYLCASSSPGVAETQYFGPGTRLLVL.

The chain combines TRBV2 with TRBJ2-7; tentative D call: TRBD2 (6 bases). The J call may not be correct, given that the DNA end is closer to TRBJ2-5. Per the germline V gene, CDR1 is SNHLY and CDR2 is FYNNEI. This CDR3 has 12 residues. CDR3 sequence: CASRGTAGTQYF. CDR3 in DNA: TGTGCCAGCAGGGGGACTGCCGGGACCCAGTACTTC.

The chain employs TRBV29-1 and TRBJ1-1; 7 bases agree with TRBD1. The CDR3 covers 15 residues. Germline V gene sequence: CDR1 SQVTM, CDR2 ANQGSEA. Losses at the gene ends were 6 bases for V and 5 bases for J; bases not matched to a gene: 15. The CDR3 sequence: CSVAKTTGEGTEAFF. The CDR3 bases are TGCAGCGTCGCGAAGACCACAGGGGAGGGGACTGAAGCTTTCTTT.

The chain carries TRBV7-2 and TRBJ2-3; 9 bases are a match to TRBD2. CDR1 SGHTA and CDR2 FQGNSA come from the germline V gene. This CDR3 spans 18 amino acids. V trimming: 0 bases; J trimming: 2 bases; junction bases outside the gene matches: 9. The chain's CDR3 is CASSLASGTSHPTDTQYF. The CDR3 nucleotides are TGTGCCAGCAGCTTAGCATCCGGGACTAGCCACCCCACAGATACGCAGTATTTT.

At least ten counts were recorded for this clonotype. The chain is built from TRBV6-5 and TRBJ2-5; tentatively, D is TRBD1 (6 bases). The germline V gene encodes CDR1 MNHEY and CDR2 SVGAGI. The CDR3 spans 15 residues. Trimming stripped 4 bases from V and 4 bases from J, with 16 bases between. The CDR3 protein is CASSLARGRGETQYF. CDR3 DNA: TGTGCCAGCAGTTTAGCCAGGGGACGAGGAGAGACCCAGTACTTC.

The sample holds a few counts of this clonotype. The rearrangement links TRBV12-3 or TRBV12-4 to TRBJ2-5; a weak D match, TRBD1 (6 bases). The closer fit of TRBJ2-7 to the DNA end suggests the J call may be wrong. This CDR3 region has 14 residues. The DNA for the CDR3 is TGTGCCAGCAGCTGGGACACAACAACCTACGAGCAGTACTTC. This encodes CASSWDTTTYEQYF.

The CDR3 loop is CSARDGTGGYEQYF. The CDR3, as DNA: TGCAGTGCTAGAGACGGGACAGGGGGATACGAGCAGTACTTC. The J gene is TRBJ2-7, the V gene TRBV20-1; TRBD1 agrees at 11 bases. The CDR3 extends over 14 amino acids. CDR1 and CDR2 (germline): DFQATT, SNEGSKA (reference sequence). The J segment lost 4 bases and the V segment lost 0 bases, leaving 2 bases of the junction unmatched.

The J gene is TRBJ2-2, the V gene TRBV4-1, with 7 positions matching TRBD1. This CDR3 contains 15 residues. V shed 4 bases, J shed 5 bases, and the junction held 7 bases outside the gene matches. CDR1 and CDR2 from the germline V gene are MGHRA and YSYEKL. The CDR3 sequence: CASSPRQGSTGELFF. The CDR3 coding sequence is TGCGCCAGCAGCCCGCGACAGGGCTCGACCGGGGAGCTGTTTTTT.

This clonotype was counted ten times or more. J is TRBJ2-3 and V is TRBV7-9; D not resolved. Per the germline V gene, CDR1 is SEHNR and CDR2 is FQNEAQ (reference sequence). CDR3 length: 13 amino acids. V lost 5 bases and J lost 6, with 12 bases in between. The chain's CDR3 is CASSTIVVDTQYF. In DNA, the CDR3 is TGTGCCAGCAGCACGATTGTGGTCGATACGCAGTATTTT.

The V call is TRBV5-5, the J call TRBJ2-4, with 10 positions matching TRBD1. The CDR3 runs 15 residues. Unmatched junction bases numbered 8, after V lost 5 bases and J lost 6 bases. Germline values: CDR1 SGHKS, CDR2 YYEKEE (reference sequence). Written as DNA, the CDR3 is TGTGCCAGCAGTTCAACCGGGACAGGGGCAAACATTCAGTACTTC. Protein sequence: CASSSTGTGANIQYF. Looking up the rest from reference TRBV5-5 and TRBJ2-4 gives the full variable domain: DAGVTQSPTHLIKTRGQQVTLRCSPISGHKSVSWYQQVLGQGPQFIFQYYEKEERGRGNFPDRFSARQFPNYSSELNVNALLLGDSALYLCASSSTGTGANIQYFGAGTRLSVL.

The CDR3 coding sequence is TGTGCCAGCAGCCCCAAAGGAGTTGTGGAGCGCCACGAGCAGTACTTC. It is translated as CASSPKGVVERHEQYF. J is TRBJ2-7 and V is TRBV9; D gene ambiguous. There are 16 residues in the CDR3. Germline values: CDR1 SGDLS, CDR2 YYNGEE. V was clipped by 4 bases and J by 5 bases, with 22 bases between them.

J is TRBJ2-1 and V is TRBV7-2, with D possibly being TRBD1 or TRBD2 (6 bases each). The CDR3 loop spans 18 amino acids. V lost 2 bases to trimming and J lost 8 bases, with 25 bases between them. Per germline, CDR1 SGHTA and CDR2 FQGNSA. CDR3 protein: CASSLQKGGLTLWHEQFF. CDR3 DNA sequence: TGTGCCAGCAGCTTACAAAAGGGGGGACTCACTTTATGGCATGAGCAGTTCTTC.

The chain carries TRBV29-1 and TRBJ2-1; D is perhaps TRBD1 (6 bases). The germline V and J ends were trimmed by 5 bases and 3 bases, with 17 bases remaining between them. This CDR3 has 15 residues. Germline CDR1 and CDR2: SQVTM and ANQGSEA. The CDR3 DNA reads TGCAGCGTTTACCTACAGACAGGCCTCTACAATGAGCAGTTCTTC. Protein sequence: CSVYLQTGLYNEQFF.

V is TRBV20-1 and J is TRBJ2-1; D is unresolved. Germline V gene sequence: CDR1 DFQATT, CDR2 SNEGSKA (reference sequence). This CDR3 comprises 12 residues. Trimming removed 6 bases at V and 6 bases at J, with 12 bases between. CDR3 protein: CSAARRPNEQFF. The CDR3 DNA reads as TGCAGTGCCGCGCGGCGTCCCAATGAGCAGTTCTTC.

V and J are TRBV6-2 or TRBV6-3 and TRBJ1-5, with no clear D. The CDR3 totals 13 residues. The germline gives CDR1 MNHEY, CDR2 SVGEGT. The V gene lost 4 bases and the J gene lost 3 bases, with 7 bases spanning the gap. CDR3 loop: CASSFPPNQPQHF. For the CDR3, the DNA is TGTGCCAGCAGTTTCCCACCCAATCAGCCCCAGCATTTT.

The rearrangement uses TRBV3-1 and TRBJ2-2; TRBD1 might be the D (6 bases). Germline V gene lookup returns CDR1 LGHDT and CDR2 YNNKEL (reference sequence). The CDR3 is 16 amino acids. Trimming left V 0 bases short and J 2 bases short, with 10 bases between. For the CDR3, the DNA is TGTGCCAGCAGCCAAGATCCACAGGGAAACACCGGGGAGCTGTTTTTT. It encodes CASSQDPQGNTGELFF. Looking up the rest from reference TRBV3-1 and TRBJ2-2 gives the full variable domain: DTAVSQTPKYLVTQMGNDKSIKCEQNLGHDTMYWYKQDSKKFLKIMFSYNNKELIINETVPNRFSPKSPDKAHLNLHINSLELGDSAVYFCASSQDPQGNTGELFFGEGSRLTVL.

V gene TRBV6-2 or TRBV6-3 combines with J gene TRBJ1-5; a weak D match, TRBD1 (5 bases). The CDR3 runs 15 residues. The germline gives CDR1 MNHEY, CDR2 SVGEGT. Trimming removed 3 bases from V and 7 bases from J, with 16 bases in between. For the CDR3, the DNA is TGTGCCAGCAGTTATGGGGGGGACGTGAACCAGCCCCAGCATTTT. Translating it yields CASSYGGDVNQPQHF.

The chain recombines TRBV29-1 with TRBJ2-5; the match to TRBD2 covers 8 bases. The junction had 9 bases not matched to a gene; V was cut back by 8 bases and J by 4 bases. Germline V lookup: CDR1 SQVTM, CDR2 ANQGSEA. The CDR3 sequence is 13 residues long. The CDR3 reads CSPLGTRRETQYF. For the CDR3, the DNA is TGCAGCCCCCTCGGGACTAGGAGAGAGACCCAGTACTTC.

This rearrangement joins TRBV3-1 to TRBJ2-1; D gene ambiguous. Germline CDR1 is LGHDT and CDR2 is YNNKEL (reference sequence). This CDR3 contains 17 residues. Trimming pared 4 bases from V and 0 bases from J, leaving 16 bases between. CDR3 coding DNA: TGTGCCAGCAGCCTCGCCCCTGGGCAGAGCTCCTACAATGAGCAGTTCTTC. Amino acid sequence: CASSLAPGQSSYNEQFF.

The gene calls are TRBV28 and TRBJ2-3; no clear D. Trimming removed 8 bases from V and 2 bases from J, with 14 bases in between. The CDR3 has 14 amino acids. Germline V lookup: CDR1 MDHEN, CDR2 SYDVKM. The CDR3 region is CASHRTAYTDTQYF. The CDR3, as DNA: TGTGCCAGCCACCGTACGGCATACACAGATACGCAGTATTTT.

This clonotype was found a few times. The V call is TRBV7-2, the J call TRBJ2-1; 11 nucleotides agree with TRBD2. Germline V gene lookup returns CDR1 SGHTA and CDR2 FQGNSA. CDR3 length equals 18 residues. The V and J ends lost 1 base and 2 bases, in that order; junction bases with no gene match: 7. CDR3 in amino acids: CASSLESSGGAAYNEQFF. DNA of the CDR3: TGTGCCAGCAGCTTAGAGAGTAGCGGGGGGGCAGCCTACAATGAGCAGTTCTTC.

This clonotype was picked up a small number of times. V gene TRBV15 combines with J gene TRBJ2-1; perhaps TRBD2 as D (5 bases). The CDR3 spans 13 residues. Germline-derived CDR1 and CDR2 are LNHNV and YYDKDF (reference sequence). Between the trimmed V and J ends, which lost 5 bases and 9 bases, there was a span of 14 bases. DNA for the CDR3: TGTGCCACCAGCCTCTACACGGGAACTGAGCAGTTCTTC. Protein sequence: CATSLYTGTEQFF.

This chain uses TRBV6-5 with TRBJ2-1, with 12 positions matching TRBD2. The germline V gene has CDR1 MNHEY and CDR2 SVGAGI. This CDR3 has 15 residues. The V gene end was trimmed by 6 bases and the J gene end by 7 bases; junction bases not matched to a gene: 7. The CDR3 nucleotides are TGTGCCAGCAGACGAGGACTAGCGGGGTTTAATGAGCAGTTCTTC. The encoded protein is CASRRGLAGFNEQFF.

This clonotype was seen more than once but under ten times. This rearrangement joins TRBV7-3 to TRBJ2-1, with a weak D call TRBD2 (6 bases). This CDR3 comprises 16 residues. Germline V gene lookup returns CDR1 SGHTA and CDR2 FQGTGA. V was pared by 0 bases and J by 4 bases, with 13 bases between. The CDR3 DNA is TGTGCCAGCAGCTTAACGGTGGGGGGAGCATACAATGAGCAGTTCTTC. It is translated as CASSLTVGGAYNEQFF.

The chain combines TRBV20-1 with TRBJ2-1, with 12 positions matching TRBD2. The V gene end was trimmed by 4 bases and the J gene end by 12 bases; junction bases not matched to a gene: 7. Germline values: CDR1 DFQATT, CDR2 SNEGSKA (reference sequence). The CDR3 is made up of 13 amino acids. In DNA form, the CDR3 reads TGCAGTGCTATTCTAGCGGGAGGGCCTGGGCAGTTCTTC. Amino acid sequence: CSAILAGGPGQFF.

This clonotype appeared a few times. V and J are TRBV20-1 and TRBJ2-1; the D gene could be TRBD1 or TRBD2 (5 bases each). The CDR3 totals 13 residues. The germline CDR1 and CDR2 sequences are DFQATT and SNEGSKA (reference sequence). Trimming left V 5 bases short and J 1 base short, with 9 bases between. The DNA for the CDR3 is TGCAGTGCTCCGGGACGGTCCTACAATGAGCAGTTCTTC. The encoded protein is CSAPGRSYNEQFF.

This sequence joins TRBV5-5 and TRBJ1-1; TRBD1 aligns across 7 bases. Unmatched junction bases numbered 12, after V lost 3 bases and J lost 1 base. This CDR3 contains 17 residues. The germline gives CDR1 SGHKS, CDR2 YYEKEE (reference sequence). Here the CDR3 DNA reads TGTGCCAGCAGCTCATCAGGGGGATCGGGTAGGAACACTGAAGCTTTCTTT. As protein: CASSSSGGSGRNTEAFF.